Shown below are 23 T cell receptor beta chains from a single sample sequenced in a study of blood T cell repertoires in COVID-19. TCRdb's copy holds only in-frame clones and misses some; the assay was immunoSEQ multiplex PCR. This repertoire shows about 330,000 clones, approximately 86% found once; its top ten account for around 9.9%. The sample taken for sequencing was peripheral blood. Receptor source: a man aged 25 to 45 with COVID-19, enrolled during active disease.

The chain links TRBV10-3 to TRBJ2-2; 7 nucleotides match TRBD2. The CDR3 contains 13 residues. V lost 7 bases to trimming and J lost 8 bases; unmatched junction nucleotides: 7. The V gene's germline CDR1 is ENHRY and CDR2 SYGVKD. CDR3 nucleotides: TGTGCCATCAACAGCGGGGCTCCGGGGGAGCTGTTTTTT. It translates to CAINSGAPGELFF.

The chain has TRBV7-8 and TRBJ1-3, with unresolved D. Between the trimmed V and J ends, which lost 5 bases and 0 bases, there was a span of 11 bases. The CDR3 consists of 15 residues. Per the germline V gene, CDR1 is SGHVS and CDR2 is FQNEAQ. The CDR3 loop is CASSLTAYSGNTIYF. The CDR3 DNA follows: TGTGCCAGCAGCCTAACAGCTTACTCTGGAAACACCATATATTTT.

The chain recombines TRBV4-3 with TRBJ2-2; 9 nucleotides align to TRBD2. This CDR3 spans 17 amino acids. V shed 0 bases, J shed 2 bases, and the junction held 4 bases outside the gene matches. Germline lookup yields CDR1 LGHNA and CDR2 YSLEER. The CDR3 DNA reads TGCGCCAGCAGCCAAGATCTAGCGGGACTAAACACCGGGGAGCTGTTTTTT. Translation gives CASSQDLAGLNTGELFF.

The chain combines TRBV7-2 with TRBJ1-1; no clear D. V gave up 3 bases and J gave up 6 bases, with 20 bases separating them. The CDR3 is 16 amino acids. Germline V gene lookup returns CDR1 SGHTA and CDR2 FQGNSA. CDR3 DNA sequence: TGTGCCAGCAGCTTGCTAGGCCTCAAAGCCTTTTCTGAAGCTTTCTTT. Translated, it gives CASSLLGLKAFSEAFF.

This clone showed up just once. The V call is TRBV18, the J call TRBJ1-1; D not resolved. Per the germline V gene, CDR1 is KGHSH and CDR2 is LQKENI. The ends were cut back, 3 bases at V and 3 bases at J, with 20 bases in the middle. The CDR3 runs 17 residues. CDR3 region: CASSPRESPIGDTEAFF. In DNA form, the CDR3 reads TGTGCCAGCTCACCGCGGGAGTCCCCTATTGGGGACACTGAAGCTTTCTTT.

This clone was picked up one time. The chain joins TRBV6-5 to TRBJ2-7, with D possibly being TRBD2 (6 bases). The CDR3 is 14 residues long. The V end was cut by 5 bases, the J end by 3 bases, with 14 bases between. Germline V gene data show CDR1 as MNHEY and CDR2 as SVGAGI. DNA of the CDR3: TGTGCCAGCAGTCATAGACTAGATATCTACGAGCAGTACTTC. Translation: CASSHRLDIYEQYF.

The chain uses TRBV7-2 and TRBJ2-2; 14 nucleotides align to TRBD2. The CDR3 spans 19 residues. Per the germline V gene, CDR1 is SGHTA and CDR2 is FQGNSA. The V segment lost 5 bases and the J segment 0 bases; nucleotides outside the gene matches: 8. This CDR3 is CASSPWTSGGLANTGELFF. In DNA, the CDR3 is TGTGCCAGCAGCCCCTGGACTAGCGGGGGGCTTGCGAACACCGGGGAGCTGTTTTTT.

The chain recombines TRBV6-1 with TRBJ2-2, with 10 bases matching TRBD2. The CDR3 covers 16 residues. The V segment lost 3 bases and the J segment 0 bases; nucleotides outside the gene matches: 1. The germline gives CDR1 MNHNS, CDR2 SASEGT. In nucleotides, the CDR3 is TGTGCCAGCAGTGACAGCGGGAGGGCGAACACCGGGGAGCTGTTTTTT. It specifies CASSDSGRANTGELFF.

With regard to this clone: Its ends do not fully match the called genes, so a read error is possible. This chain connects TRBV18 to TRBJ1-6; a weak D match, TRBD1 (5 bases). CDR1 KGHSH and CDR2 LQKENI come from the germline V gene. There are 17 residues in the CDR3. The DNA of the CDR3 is TGTGCCAGCTCCCCACTTGGGAGGGGCTCTGAGAATTCACCCCTCCACTTT. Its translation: CASSPLGRGSENSPLHF.

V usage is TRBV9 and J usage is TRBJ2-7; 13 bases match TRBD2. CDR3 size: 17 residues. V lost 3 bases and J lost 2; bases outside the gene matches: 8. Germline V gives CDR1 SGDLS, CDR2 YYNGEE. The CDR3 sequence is CASSAGLAGPLTYEQYF. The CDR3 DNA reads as TGTGCCAGCAGCGCGGGACTAGCGGGGCCACTTACCTACGAGCAGTACTTC. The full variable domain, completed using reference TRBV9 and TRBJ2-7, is DSGVTQTPKHLITATGQRVTLRCSPRSGDLSVYWYQQSLDQGLQFLIQYYNGEERAKGNILERFSAQQFPDLHSELNLSSLELGDSALYFCASSAGLAGPLTYEQYFGPGTRLTVT.

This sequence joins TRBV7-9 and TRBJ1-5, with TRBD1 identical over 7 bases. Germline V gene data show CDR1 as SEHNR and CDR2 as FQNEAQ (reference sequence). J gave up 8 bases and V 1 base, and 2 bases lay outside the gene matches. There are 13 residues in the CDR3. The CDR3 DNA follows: TGTGCCAGCAGCTTAGGACAGGGAGAGCCCCAGCATTTT. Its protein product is CASSLGQGEPQHF.

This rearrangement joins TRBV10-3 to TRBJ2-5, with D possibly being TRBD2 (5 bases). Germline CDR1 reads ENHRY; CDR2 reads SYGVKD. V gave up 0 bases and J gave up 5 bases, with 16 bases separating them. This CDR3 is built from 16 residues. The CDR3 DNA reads TGTGCCATCAGTGAGTCGAGGGCCGCTGGGCTGGAGACCCAGTACTTC. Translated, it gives CAISESRAAGLETQYF.

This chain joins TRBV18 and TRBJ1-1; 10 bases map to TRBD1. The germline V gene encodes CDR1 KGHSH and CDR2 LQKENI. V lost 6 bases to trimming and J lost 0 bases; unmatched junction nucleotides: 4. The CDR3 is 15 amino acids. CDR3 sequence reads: CASSWDRGLNTEAFF. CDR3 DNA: TGTGCCAGCTCTTGGGACAGGGGCTTGAACACTGAAGCTTTCTTT.

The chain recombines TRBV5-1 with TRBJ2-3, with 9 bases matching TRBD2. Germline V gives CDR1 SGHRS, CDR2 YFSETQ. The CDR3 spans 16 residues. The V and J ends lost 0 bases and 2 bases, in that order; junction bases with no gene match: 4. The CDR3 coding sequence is TGCGCCAGCAGCTTGGGTGGCGGGAGGGCCACAGATACGCAGTATTTT. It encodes CASSLGGGRATDTQYF.

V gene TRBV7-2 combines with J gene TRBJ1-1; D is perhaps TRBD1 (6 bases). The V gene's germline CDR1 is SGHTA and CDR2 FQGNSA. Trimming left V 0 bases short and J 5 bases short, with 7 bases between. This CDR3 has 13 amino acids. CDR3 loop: CASSLATGTEAFF. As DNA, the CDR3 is TGTGCCAGCAGCTTAGCCACAGGGACTGAAGCTTTCTTT.

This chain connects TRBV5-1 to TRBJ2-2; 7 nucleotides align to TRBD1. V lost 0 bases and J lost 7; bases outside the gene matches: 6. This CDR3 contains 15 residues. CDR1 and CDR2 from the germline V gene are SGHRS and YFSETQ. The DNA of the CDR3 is TGCGCCAGCAGCTTGGAGGGGGCCCGCGGCGGGGAGCTGTTTTTT. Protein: CASSLEGARGGELFF. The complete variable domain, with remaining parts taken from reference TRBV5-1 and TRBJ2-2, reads KAGVTQTPRYLIKTRGQQVTLSCSPISGHRSVSWYQQTPGQGLQFLFEYFSETQRNKGNFPGRFSGRQFSNSRSEMNVSTLELGDSALYLCASSLEGARGGELFFGEGSRLTVL.

In DNA, the CDR3 is TGTGCCAGCAGTTTTACAGGTACCTACGAGCAGTACTTC. Protein: CASSFTGTYEQYF. The chain carries TRBV28 and TRBJ2-7; TRBD1 might be the D (5 bases). Germline loops: CDR1 MDHEN, CDR2 SYDVKM. The CDR3 totals 13 residues. V gave up 3 bases and J gave up 2 bases, with 8 bases separating them.

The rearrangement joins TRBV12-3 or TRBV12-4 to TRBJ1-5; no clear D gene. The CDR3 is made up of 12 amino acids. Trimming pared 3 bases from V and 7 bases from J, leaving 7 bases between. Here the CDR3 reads CASSFDGQPQHF. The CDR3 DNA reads TGTGCCAGCAGTTTTGACGGGCAGCCCCAGCATTTT.

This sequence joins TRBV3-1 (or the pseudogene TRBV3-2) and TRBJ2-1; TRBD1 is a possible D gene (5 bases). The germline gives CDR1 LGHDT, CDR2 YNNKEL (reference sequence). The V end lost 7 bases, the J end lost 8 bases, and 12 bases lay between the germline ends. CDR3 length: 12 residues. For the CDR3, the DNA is TGTGCCAGCACTTATCAGGGCGATGAGCAGTTCTTC. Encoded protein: CASTYQGDEQFF.

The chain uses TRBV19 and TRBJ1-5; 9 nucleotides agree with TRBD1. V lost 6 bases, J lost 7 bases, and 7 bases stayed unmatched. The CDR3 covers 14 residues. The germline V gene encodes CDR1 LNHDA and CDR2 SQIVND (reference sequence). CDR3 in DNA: TGTGCCAGTAGGGGAGGGGACAGGGAGCAGCCCCAGCATTTT. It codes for CASRGGDREQPQHF.

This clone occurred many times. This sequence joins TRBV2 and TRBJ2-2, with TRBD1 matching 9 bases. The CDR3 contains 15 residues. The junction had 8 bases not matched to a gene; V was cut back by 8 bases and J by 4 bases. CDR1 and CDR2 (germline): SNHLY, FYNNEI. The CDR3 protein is CASDAAGQGTGELFF. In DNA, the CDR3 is TGTGCCAGCGACGCCGCGGGACAGGGCACCGGGGAGCTGTTTTTT. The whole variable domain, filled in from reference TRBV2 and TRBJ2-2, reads EPEVTQTPSHQVTQMGQEVILRCVPISNHLYFYWYRQILGQKVEFLVSFYNNEISEKSEIFDDQFSVERPDGSNFTLKIRSTKLEDSAMYFCASDAAGQGTGELFFGEGSRLTVL.

The CDR3 loop reads CASSTRQGSQPQHF. DNA of the CDR3: TGTGCCAGTAGTACACGACAGGGATCTCAGCCCCAGCATTTT. V usage is TRBV19 and J usage is TRBJ1-5; 7 bases are a match to TRBD1. From germline, CDR1 is LNHDA and CDR2 SQIVND (reference sequence). Trimming removed 4 bases from V and 6 bases from J; junction bases left unmatched: 6. This CDR3 has 14 residues.

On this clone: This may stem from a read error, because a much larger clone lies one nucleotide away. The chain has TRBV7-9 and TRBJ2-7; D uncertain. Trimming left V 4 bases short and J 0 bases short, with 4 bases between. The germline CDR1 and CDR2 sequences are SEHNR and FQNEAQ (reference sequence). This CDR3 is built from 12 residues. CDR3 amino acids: CASSSSSYEQYF. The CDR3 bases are TGTGCCAGCAGCTCTAGCTCCTACGAGCAGTACTTC.